The text below deals with one T cell receptor beta chain. Profiling relied on immunoSEQ multiplex PCR, and the TCRdb table lists in-frame clones only, not all of them. The table records approximately 490,000 clones, approximately 80% of them present only once. The record originates from a study of shared T cell receptors in the human thymus. The CDR3 runs 14 residues. Germline V gene lookup returns CDR1 SEHNR and CDR2 FQNEAQ (reference sequence). Germline trimming cut 3 bases from V and 3 bases from J; bases unmatched to any gene: 5. These same data were also listed under a study on human thymus T cells. That source reports: Having surgery to correct congenital heart defects, healthy Finnish infants acted as the donors. Usage of V and J genes appeared biased in thymic and blood repertoires. Related studies noted strongly shared thymic repertoires across unrelated people.

Source material: thymocytes. V gene TRBV7-9 combines with J gene TRBJ2-7; 7 nucleotides line up with TRBD1. This clonotype was sampled from a boy in the first two years of life with a congenital heart defect. The CDR3 DNA sequence: TGTGCCAGCAGCTTTGGGACAGCGCACTACGAGCAGTACTTC. It is translated as CASSFGTAHYEQYF.